The subject of this entry is one TCR beta chain. The sample originates from a study of blood T cell repertoires in COVID-19. V was cut by 3 bases and J by 5 bases, with 7 bases left in between. Germline assignment: CDR1 LGHDT and CDR2 YNNKEL (reference sequence). This CDR3 comprises 12 residues. The assay was immunoSEQ multiplex PCR, and TCRdb's table has in-frame clones only and misses some. The table shows about 87,000 clones, with about 88% occurring only once. The clonotype was recovered from a man between 35 and 55 years old with acute or convalescent COVID-19. The V gene is TRBV3-1 (or the pseudogene TRBV3-2), the J gene TRBJ1-1; no reliable D call. Sequenced sample: peripheral blood. CDR3: CASSHRSTEAFF. Written as DNA, the CDR3 is TGTGCCAGCAGCCACAGGTCAACTGAAGCTTTCTTT.